This T cell receptor (beta chain) was found in a study of T cells in localized non-small cell lung cancer. Regarding the study as a whole: Appearance in adjacent lung was seen for a median 57 of the top 100 tumor clones. Tumor samples were not multi-region, leaving intratumor heterogeneity unexcluded. Of the tissues analyzed, uninvolved adjacent lung showed maximal T cell clonality, greater than tumor. A denser population of T cells in blood accompanied longer overall survival.

As concerns this clone: The antigen is not known.

CDR1 is SGHRS and CDR2 is YFSETQ in the germline V gene. CDR3 length: 16 residues. V was clipped by 2 bases and J by 1 base, with 12 bases between them. Only in-frame clones appear in the TCRdb table, and some are missing; sequencing was by immunoSEQ multiplex PCR. This sample yields roughly 61,000 clones, of which approximately 80% are seen a single time; approximately 4.5% belongs to the top ten. The chain joins TRBV5-1 to TRBJ2-2; TRBD2 is a possible D gene (5 bases). This clonotype was obtained from a man aged 35-69 years with stage II lung adenocarcinoma. The sequencing here drew on PBMCs, taken before any cancer treatment. The CDR3 DNA sequence: TGCGCCAGCAGCTTCGGGAACCGTCAGAACACCGGGGAGCTGTTTTTT. Its translation: CASSFGNRQNTGELFF.